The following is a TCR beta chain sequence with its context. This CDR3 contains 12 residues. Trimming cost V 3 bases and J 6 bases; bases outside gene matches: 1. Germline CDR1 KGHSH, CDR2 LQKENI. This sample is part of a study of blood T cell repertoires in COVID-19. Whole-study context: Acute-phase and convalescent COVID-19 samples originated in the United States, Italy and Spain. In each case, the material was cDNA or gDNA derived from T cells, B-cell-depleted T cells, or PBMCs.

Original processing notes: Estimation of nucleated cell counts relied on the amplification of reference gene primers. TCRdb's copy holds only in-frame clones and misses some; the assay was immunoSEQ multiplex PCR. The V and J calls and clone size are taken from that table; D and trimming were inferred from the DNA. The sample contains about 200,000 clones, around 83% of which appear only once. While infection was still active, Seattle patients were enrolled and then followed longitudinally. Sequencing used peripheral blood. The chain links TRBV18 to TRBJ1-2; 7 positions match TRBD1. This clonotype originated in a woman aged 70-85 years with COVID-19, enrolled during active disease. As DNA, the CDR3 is TGTGCCAGCTCACCCACAGGGGATGGCTACACCTTC. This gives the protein CASSPTGDGYTF.